A selection of T cell receptor beta chains follows, all from one sample in a study of cytomegalovirus exposure and HLA in healthy donors. Clones were read by immunoSEQ multiplex PCR, and TCRdb kept only the in-frame ones, dropping some. The table includes 150,000 to 200,000 clones, around four fifths detected once. The sample taken for sequencing was PBMCs. The receptor set was obtained from a man in his late teens or twenties in good health and CMV-seronegative. Each CDR3 is given with its conserved first and last residue. D genes are given only for firm matches. Some rows mark clone size as missing; the rest say once, few, many or name a class of expanded clone.

size	D	V	J	CDR3	DNA
-	TRBD1	TRBV28	TRBJ1-5	CASSRAHRGVSQPQHF	TGTGCCAGCAGCCGAGCCCACAGGGGGGTGAGTCAGCCCCAGCATTTT
-	-	TRBV11-2	TRBJ2-3	CASSLVLAADTQYF	TGTGCCAGCAGCTTAGTACTAGCAGCCGATACGCAGTATTTT
-	TRBD2	TRBV7-8	TRBJ2-7	CASSQGLAGVRDEQYF	TGTGCCAGCAGCCAAGGACTAGCGGGGGTGCGGGACGAGCAGTACTTC
-	TRBD2	TRBV5-1	TRBJ2-5	CASSRTSGQETQYF	TGCGCCAGCAGCCGGACTAGCGGACAAGAGACCCAGTACTTC
-	-	TRBV28	TRBJ2-3	CASKGIDTQYF	TGTGCCAGCAAGGGGATAGATACGCAGTATTTT
-	-	TRBV27	TRBJ2-3	CASSGFTSYMSTDTQYF	TGTGCCAGCAGTGGTTTCACTAGTTATATGAGCACAGATACGCAGTATTTT
-	TRBD1	TRBV27	TRBJ2-6	CASSPGQGLAGANVLTF	TGTGCCAGCAGCCCGGGACAGGGGTTAGCTGGGGCCAACGTCCTGACTTTC
-	TRBD1	TRBV7-2	TRBJ2-3	CASSQRTGGWDTQYF	TGTGCCAGCAGCCAAAGGACAGGGGGCTGGGATACGCAGTATTTT
-	-	TRBV11-2	TRBJ1-2	CASSPTGPGEGFYGYTF	TGTGCCAGCAGCCCGACCGGTCCGGGGGAAGGTTTCTATGGCTACACCTTC
-	-	TRBV19	TRBJ1-1	CASSGGYFRGTEAFF	TGTGCCAGTAGTGGAGGGTACTTTCGGGGCACTGAAGCTTTCTTT
few	-	TRBV5-4	TRBJ2-3	CASSLGTVQRGDTQYF	TGTGCCAGCAGCTTGGGGACAGTTCAACGGGGTGATACGCAGTATTTT
-	-	TRBV4-1	TRBJ2-7	CASRAGGARPYEQYF	TGCGCCAGCCGGGCCGGTGGGGCAAGGCCCTACGAGCAGTACTTC
-	TRBD1	TRBV6-5	TRBJ1-4	CASSYDRGFGEKLFF	TGTGCCAGCAGTTACGACAGGGGGTTTGGGGAAAAACTGTTTTTT
-	-	TRBV6-5	TRBJ1-5	CASGQYQPQHF	TGTGCCAGCGGACAGTATCAGCCCCAGCATTTT
-	TRBD2	TRBV7-2	TRBJ2-7	CASTSSGAFPEQYF	TGTGCCAGCACCTCTAGCGGTGCTTTCCCCGAGCAGTACTTC
-	-	TRBV9	TRBJ2-3	CASSSWDTSDTQYF	TGTGCCAGCAGCTCGTGGGACACGTCAGATACGCAGTATTTT
-	TRBD1	TRBV19	TRBJ2-7	CASSPTGVSYEQYF	TGTGCCAGTAGTCCGACAGGGGTGTCCTACGAGCAGTACTTC
-	-	TRBV6-1	TRBJ2-7	CASRAQGTYEQYF	TGTGCCAGCAGGGCGCAGGGGACCTACGAGCAGTACTTC
once	-	TRBV6-5	TRBJ2-7	CASSPRTDYSYEQYF	TGTGCCAGCAGCCCCAGGACAGACTATTCCTACGAGCAGTACTTC
-	TRBD1	TRBV7-2	TRBJ2-7	CASSAGQGIKYF	TGTGCCAGCAGCGCCGGACAGGGGATAAAGTACTTC
-	TRBD2	TRBV4-1	TRBJ2-7	CASSQDPGRANEQYF	TGCGCCAGCAGCCAAGATCCCGGGAGGGCCAACGAGCAGTACTTC
-	TRBD1	TRBV28	TRBJ1-1	CASQGGAEGNTEAFF	TGTGCCAGTCAAGGGGGCGCAGAAGGGAACACTGAAGCTTTCTTT
-	TRBD1	TRBV6-5	TRBJ2-7	CASTPGTDSSYEQYF	TGTGCCAGCACCCCCGGGACAGATTCCTCCTACGAGCAGTACTTC
-	-	TRBV28	TRBJ2-7	CASTTPGWYEQYF	TGTGCCAGCACCACACCGGGGTGGTACGAGCAGTACTTC
-	-	TRBV7-9	TRBJ1-2	CSSSLGRTEAIYGYTF	TGTTCCAGCAGCTTAGGACGCACAGAAGCCATTTATGGCTACACCTTC
-	-	TRBV18	TRBJ2-7	CASSPVGGQIYEQYF	TGTGCCAGCTCACCGGTTGGAGGTCAGATCTACGAGCAGTACTTC
-	TRBD2	TRBV14	TRBJ2-1	CASSQGPAGRDNEQFF	TGTGCCAGCAGCCAGGGACCCGCCGGGAGGGACAATGAGCAGTTCTTC
-	-	TRBV29-1	TRBJ2-7	CSVEVTYEQYF	TGCAGCGTTGAAGTAACCTACGAGCAGTACTTC
-	-	TRBV2	TRBJ2-2	CASSETGIRTGELFF	TGTGCCAGCAGTGAAACAGGAATTCGCACCGGGGAGCTGTTTTTT
-	-	TRBV28	TRBJ2-7	CASRPGGGTAAYEQYF	TGTGCCAGCAGGCCCGGAGGGGGGACAGCAGCCTACGAGCAGTACTTC
-	-	TRBV18	TRBJ2-7	CASSPQGTGYEQYF	TGTGCCAGCTCACCTCAGGGTACCGGGTACGAGCAGTACTTC
-	TRBD2	TRBV5-1	TRBJ2-1	CASSLELAGVNEQFF	TGCGCCAGCAGCTTGGAACTAGCGGGAGTCAATGAGCAGTTCTTC
few	TRBD2	TRBV7-6	TRBJ2-7	CASSGHPSGPLEQYF	TGTGCCAGCAGCGGACACCCTAGCGGCCCTTTGGAGCAGTACTTC
few	TRBD1	TRBV13	TRBJ2-4	CASSIRQGAGNIQYF	TGTGCCAGCAGCATCCGACAGGGGGCGGGAAACATTCAGTACTTC
-	-	TRBV28	TRBJ2-5	CASAWGGGGEAETQYF	TGTGCCAGCGCCTGGGGGGGAGGGGGGGAGGCGGAGACCCAGTACTTC
-	TRBD1	TRBV2	TRBJ2-7	CASSRQGRSYEQYF	TGTGCCAGCAGTCGACAGGGGAGATCCTACGAGCAGTACTTC